This is a list of T cell receptor beta chains from one sample in a study of T cell responses to AZD1222 COVID-19 vaccine. Sequencing was performed with immunoSEQ multiplex PCR; in TCRdb, only in-frame clones are kept and a portion is missing. The table has over 130,000 clones, about nine tenths seen once. The specimen was peripheral blood, collected 28 days after the second AZD1222 dose. Receptors originate from an adult who received the AZD1222 COVID-19 vaccine. The CDR3 runs from the conserved cysteine through the conserved F or W. Fields, in order: D gene, J gene, clone size, V gene, CDR3 protein, CDR3 DNA. The D gene is left open where the match is weak. The size entry is marked missing in some rows and otherwise reads once, few, many or a size class.

TRBD2 | TRBJ2-7 | - | TRBV5-8 | CASSLRLAGVGEQYF | TGTGCCAGCAGCCTCAGGTTAGCGGGAGTAGGAGAGCAGTACTTC
TRBD1 | TRBJ1-1 | - | TRBV6-5 | CASSYYQGGKSSEAFF | TGTGCCAGCAGTTACTATCAGGGGGGAAAAAGCTCTGAAGCTTTCTTT
- | TRBJ1-5 | - | TRBV6-2/TRBV6-3 | CASSYSTRAGNQPQHF | TGTGCCAGCAGTTACTCGACCAGGGCGGGGAATCAGCCCCAGCATTTT
- | TRBJ2-7 | once | TRBV27 | CASKSTTYEQYF | TGTGCCAGCAAATCTACTACCTACGAGCAGTACTTC
- | TRBJ1-6 | - | TRBV27 | CASSLRGLNSPLHF | TGTGCCAGCAGTTTAAGGGGGTTGAATTCACCCCTCCACTTT
TRBD1 | TRBJ1-4 | - | TRBV19 | CASRDAGTGYEKLFF | TGTGCCAGTAGGGACGCCGGGACAGGGTATGAAAAACTGTTTTTT
TRBD2 | TRBJ2-2 | - | TRBV6-4 | CASSRTSGQNTGELFF | TGTGCCAGCAGTCGGACTAGCGGACAGAACACCGGGGAGCTGTTTTTT
- | TRBJ2-3 | - | TRBV6-5 | CASSRGRTSTDTQYF | TGTGCCAGCAGCCGAGGAAGGACGAGCACAGATACGCAGTATTTT
TRBD1 | TRBJ1-5 | - | TRBV28 | CASSPDRVTSNQPQHF | TGTGCCAGCAGCCCCGACAGGGTTACAAGCAATCAGCCCCAGCATTTT
- | TRBJ1-1 | - | TRBV6-5 | CASSNWVNTEAFF | TGTGCCAGCTCTAACTGGGTGAACACTGAAGCTTTCTTT
TRBD1 | TRBJ1-1 | - | TRBV11-2 | CASRVTGMNTEAFF | TGTGCCAGCAGAGTGACAGGGATGAACACTGAAGCTTTCTTT
TRBD1 | TRBJ1-4 | - | TRBV5-1 | CASSLDRGWLFF | TGCGCCAGCAGCCTGGACAGGGGCTGGCTGTTTTTT
- | TRBJ2-3 | - | TRBV6-5 | CASRLEGFTDTQYF | TGTGCCAGCCGGTTGGAGGGCTTCACAGATACGCAGTATTTT
- | TRBJ1-3 | - | TRBV30 | CAWSASVSGNTIYF | TGTGCCTGGAGTGCTTCGGTCTCTGGAAACACCATATATTTT
- | TRBJ1-1 | - | TRBV5-1 | CASSLGTSLNTEAFF | TGCGCCAGCAGCTTGGGGACATCCTTGAACACTGAAGCTTTCTTT
TRBD2 | TRBJ2-3 | - | TRBV5-1 | CASSPTLAGGADTQYF | TGCGCCAGCAGCCCCACCCTAGCGGGAGGTGCAGATACGCAGTATTTT
- | TRBJ2-2 | - | TRBV20-1 | CSTANTGELFF | TGCAGTACAGCGAACACCGGGGAGCTGTTTTTT
TRBD1 | TRBJ2-2 | - | TRBV6-6 | CASTSGTDTGELFF | TGTGCCAGTACTTCCGGGACAGATACCGGGGAGCTGTTTTTT
TRBD1 | TRBJ1-1 | - | TRBV5-1 | CASSAGDRSRAFF | TGCGCCAGCAGCGCCGGGGACAGGTCGCGGGCTTTCTTT
TRBD2 | TRBJ2-3 | - | TRBV5-1 | CASSSTSGITDTQYF | TGCGCCAGCAGCTCGACTAGCGGGATCACAGATACGCAGTATTTT
- | TRBJ1-1 | - | TRBV6-5 | CASSYGGTMNTEAFF | TGTGCCAGCAGTTATGGGGGTACCATGAACACTGAAGCTTTCTTT
- | TRBJ2-7 | - | TRBV10-3 | CAISDLYEQYF | TGTGCCATCAGTGACCTCTACGAGCAGTACTTC
- | TRBJ1-5 | - | TRBV9 | CASSVAGMGQPQHF | TGTGCCAGCAGCGTAGCGGGGATGGGTCAGCCCCAGCATTTT
- | TRBJ2-2 | - | TRBV14 | CASSQGSRAGELFF | TGTGCCAGCAGCCAAGGATCCAGGGCCGGGGAGCTGTTTTTT
TRBD1 | TRBJ2-1 | - | TRBV5-1 | CASSLPRQGALGQFF | TGCGCCAGCAGCTTGCCGCGGCAGGGGGCTTTAGGGCAGTTCTTC
- | TRBJ2-3 | once | TRBV7-9 | CASSFSSSSTDTQYF | TGTGCCAGCAGCTTCTCTAGTAGTAGCACAGATACGCAGTATTTT
- | TRBJ1-3 | - | TRBV6-5 | CASTLGFEAGTIYF | TGTGCCAGCACCTTGGGATTTGAGGCTGGCACCATATATTTT
TRBD2 | TRBJ2-3 | once | TRBV6-6 | CASSTPRGGGTDTQYF | TGTGCCAGCAGTACCCCGCGGGGGGGAGGCACAGATACGCAGTATTTT
- | TRBJ1-2 | - | TRBV9 | CASSTHATYGYTF | TGTGCCAGCAGCACACACGCCACTTATGGCTACACCTTC
TRBD1 | TRBJ2-3 | - | TRBV5-1 | CASSSTGTGGDTQYF | TGCGCCAGCAGCTCCACCGGGACAGGGGGAGATACGCAGTATTTT
TRBD1 | TRBJ2-1 | - | TRBV7-9 | CASSKLPGTGNEQFF | TGTGCCAGCAGCAAACTACCCGGGACAGGGAATGAGCAGTTCTTC
- | TRBJ2-1 | - | TRBV6-4 | CASSASHGNEQFF | TGTGCCAGCAGTGCCTCCCATGGCAATGAGCAGTTCTTC
TRBD1 | TRBJ1-4 | - | TRBV30 | CAWSSGQGEKLFF | TGTGCCTGGAGTTCGGGACAGGGTGAAAAACTGTTTTTT
- | TRBJ2-3 | - | TRBV7-2 | CASGNVGTDTQYF | TGTGCCAGCGGGAACGTAGGCACAGATACGCAGTATTTT
- | TRBJ1-1 | - | TRBV15 | CATSPQSSGGPEAFF | TGTGCCACCAGCCCCCAGTCCTCCGGGGGGCCTGAAGCTTTCTTT
- | TRBJ1-2 | - | TRBV3-1/TRBV3-2 | CASSQKSYRVGYTF | TGTGCCAGCAGCCAAAAATCATACAGGGTCGGCTACACCTTC